What follows are 22 T cell receptor beta chains derived from one specimen sequenced in a study of graft-versus-host responses after intestinal transplantation. The protocol was immunoSEQ multiplex PCR, while the TCRdb copy is restricted to in-frame clones and leaves out a portion. The sample shows some 29,000 clones, over 60% of them seen only once. Processed graft tissue released its intraepithelial and lamina propria lymphocytes. This material consisted of ileum tissue, taken 98 days after intestinal transplantation. These receptors came from a human patient who received an intestinal transplant, so some T cells may come from the graft donor.

The rearrangement uses TRBV5-4 and TRBJ1-2, with a possible D match to TRBD1 (5 bases). This CDR3 is built from 15 residues. V was trimmed by 3 bases and J by 4 bases, leaving 16 bases between them. Looked up from germline, CDR1 is SGHNT and CDR2 is YYREEE (reference sequence). The CDR3 loop is CASSSTVTAFYGYTF. The CDR3 DNA reads TGTGCCAGCAGCTCAACCGTGACAGCCTTCTATGGCTACACCTTC.

This clone was recorded only once. V and J are TRBV6-1 and TRBJ2-7; 8 nucleotides align to TRBD2. V lost 6 bases, J lost 5 bases, and 12 bases stayed unmatched. The length of the CDR3 is 15 residues. Germline V CDR1 and CDR2: MNHNS, SASEGT. CDR3 coding DNA: TGTGCCAGCAGCCTCCCGGGGGGGGGCAGGGACGAGCAGTACTTC. Its protein is CASSLPGGGRDEQYF.

About this clone itself: The sample has other DNA sequences that encode this CDR3 too. The chain employs TRBV9 and TRBJ2-2; D remains ambiguous. The CDR3 totals 14 residues. V was trimmed by 3 bases and J by 3 bases, leaving 9 bases between them. Germline values: CDR1 SGDLS, CDR2 YYNGEE. CDR3 DNA sequence: TGTGCCAGCAGCGAAAGAAGCTACACCGGGGAGCTGTTTTTT. Protein sequence: CASSERSYTGELFF.

The chain uses TRBV28 and TRBJ1-1, with D perhaps matching TRBD1 (5 bases). This CDR3 comprises 16 residues. V was clipped by 3 bases and J by 2 bases, with 16 bases between them. Germline V gives CDR1 MDHEN, CDR2 SYDVKM. The CDR3 loop is CASSFFVGGGNTEAFF. The CDR3, as DNA: TGTGCCAGCAGTTTTTTTGTCGGGGGAGGAAACACTGAAGCTTTCTTT.

This clone was seen more than once but under ten times. This chain links TRBV7-9 with TRBJ2-7; D may match TRBD1 or TRBD2 (6 bases each). CDR1 is SEHNR, CDR2 FQNEAQ, per germline (reference sequence). Trimming stripped 11 bases from V and 3 bases from J, with 14 bases between. This CDR3 has 12 residues. The CDR3 DNA reads as TGTGCCCTCGGGGGCTCCGGCTACGAGCAGTACTTC. Amino acids: CALGGSGYEQYF.

This clone appeared once. V usage is TRBV15 and J usage is TRBJ1-3; TRBD1 might be the D (5 bases). The V gene lost 5 bases and the J gene lost 1 base, with 12 bases spanning the gap. CDR1 and CDR2 (germline): LNHNV, YYDKDF (reference sequence). The CDR3 consists of 15 residues. CDR3 coding DNA: TGTGCCACCAGCTCTCACAGGCCTTCTGGAAACACCATATATTTT. Translation: CATSSHRPSGNTIYF.

This clone was counted a few times. The CDR3 DNA reads TGTGCCAGCAGCCCGACTAGGATAGGAGAGCAGTACTTC. Residues: CASSPTRIGEQYF. The V gene is TRBV13, the J gene TRBJ2-7; D might be TRBD2 (6 bases). Germline V gives CDR1 PRHDT, CDR2 FYEKMQ (reference sequence). With 5 bases removed from V and 7 bases from J, the gap between germline ends came to 15 bases. This CDR3 is 13 amino acids long.

The chain combines TRBV9 with TRBJ2-2; D unclear. The V end lost 4 bases, the J end lost 3 bases, and 10 bases lay between the germline ends. The CDR3 loop spans 14 amino acids. Per germline, CDR1 SGDLS and CDR2 YYNGEE. The CDR3 sequence is CASSSRTYTGELFF. CDR3 DNA: TGTGCCAGCAGCTCCCGGACGTACACCGGGGAGCTGTTTTTT. Complete variable domain (other parts from reference TRBV9 and TRBJ2-2): DSGVTQTPKHLITATGQRVTLRCSPRSGDLSVYWYQQSLDQGLQFLIQYYNGEERAKGNILERFSAQQFPDLHSELNLSSLELGDSALYFCASSSRTYTGELFFGEGSRLTVL.

The chain is built from TRBV19 and TRBJ1-5, with 9 bases identical to TRBD1. The CDR3 length is 15 residues. Germline-derived CDR1 and CDR2 are LNHDA and SQIVND (reference sequence). V shed 3 bases and J 3 bases; nucleotides not matched to a gene: 3. The DNA of the CDR3 is TGTGCCAGTAGTATGAGGACAGGGGTCAATCAGCCCCAGCATTTT. Amino acid sequence: CASSMRTGVNQPQHF.

A few counts support this clone. The chain uses TRBV5-4 and TRBJ2-7; D gene uncertain. Germline-derived CDR1 and CDR2 are SGHNT and YYREEE (reference sequence). The ends were cut back, 5 bases at V and 0 bases at J, with 6 bases in the middle. This CDR3 spans 12 amino acids. The CDR3 region is CASSDGSYEQYF. CDR3 in DNA: TGTGCCAGCAGTGACGGCTCCTACGAGCAGTACTTC.

Here the CDR3 reads CASNAGGAYEQYF. The CDR3 DNA reads TGTGCCAGCAATGCAGGGGGCGCCTACGAGCAGTACTTC. The V gene is TRBV6-1, the J gene TRBJ2-7; 8 bases match TRBD1. Germline loops: CDR1 MNHNS, CDR2 SASEGT. Trimming removed 7 bases from V and 2 bases from J; junction bases left unmatched: 4. This CDR3 comprises 13 residues.

The chain carries TRBV19 and TRBJ1-1; D is undetermined. CDR1 is LNHDA and CDR2 is SQIVND in the germline V gene (reference sequence). There are 11 residues in the CDR3. V lost 3 bases and J lost 5, with 4 bases in between. The CDR3 DNA is TGTGCCAGTAGTATGTTTACTGAAGCTTTCTTT. It specifies CASSMFTEAFF. Based on the CDR3 plus reference TRBV19 and TRBJ1-1, the full variable domain is DGGITQSPKYLFRKEGQNVTLSCEQNLNHDAMYWYRQDPGQGLRLIYYSQIVNDFQKGDIAEGYSVSREKKESFPLTVTSAQKNPTAFYLCASSMFTEAFFGQGTRLTVV.

The V gene is TRBV4-2, the J gene TRBJ2-7; unclear D gene. The CDR3 extends over 14 amino acids. The V gene's germline CDR1 is LGHNA and CDR2 YNFKEQ. Deletions cut 1 base from V and 3 bases from J, with 10 bases between. CDR3 DNA sequence: TGTGCCAGCAGCCAAGCCTTCCCCCTCTACGAGCAGTACTTC. Its protein is CASSQAFPLYEQYF.

This sequence joins TRBV5-1 and TRBJ1-6; D gene ambiguous. V was cut by 0 bases and J by 7 bases, with 14 bases left in between. Germline V lookup: CDR1 SGHRS, CDR2 YFSETQ. This CDR3 comprises 16 residues. Written as DNA, the CDR3 is TGCGCCAGCAGCTTGGATTTGGGATTCGGAAATTCACCCCTCCACTTT. Protein: CASSLDLGFGNSPLHF. The full variable domain, completed using reference TRBV5-1 and TRBJ1-6, is KAGVTQTPRYLIKTRGQQVTLSCSPISGHRSVSWYQQTPGQGLQFLFEYFSETQRNKGNFPGRFSGRQFSNSRSEMNVSTLELGDSALYLCASSLDLGFGNSPLHFGNGTRLTVT.

V usage is TRBV9 and J usage is TRBJ2-7, with 7 bases aligning to TRBD1. Germline CDR1 SGDLS, CDR2 YYNGEE. This CDR3 has 15 amino acids. Trimming took 4 bases from V and 4 from J; bases not matched to a gene: 11. DNA of the CDR3: TGTGCCAGCAGCATGTCCCGGGACAGCATATACGAGCAGTACTTC. It yields the protein CASSMSRDSIYEQYF.

This sequence joins TRBV2 and TRBJ2-2; TRBD1 matches at 8 bases. The CDR3 runs to 15 residues. The germline CDR1 and CDR2 sequences are SNHLY and FYNNEI. V trimming: 6 bases; J trimming: 7 bases; junction bases outside the gene matches: 10. The CDR3 nucleotides are TGTGCCAGCAGCCTCCGGGGACAGGTGGGCGGGGAGCTGTTTTTT. Translation gives CASSLRGQVGGELFF.

This clone was observed a handful of times. The J gene is TRBJ1-1, the V gene TRBV28, with D uncertain. Germline V lookup: CDR1 MDHEN, CDR2 SYDVKM. The V and J ends lost 5 bases and 3 bases respectively, with 10 bases between them. The CDR3 is 13 amino acids. CDR3: CASSPTGYTEAFF. CDR3 nucleotides: TGTGCCAGCAGTCCCACGGGATACACTGAAGCTTTCTTT.

The chain has TRBV5-1 and TRBJ1-1; no definite D call. This CDR3 region has 16 residues. Trimming pared 6 bases from V and 1 base from J, leaving 19 bases between. Germline V gene sequence: CDR1 SGHRS, CDR2 YFSETQ. CDR3 in DNA: TGCGCCAGCAAGTCGTTCCGTGGGGAGCCGAACACTGAAGCTTTCTTT. This codes for CASKSFRGEPNTEAFF.

V gene TRBV5-6 combines with J gene TRBJ1-2; 7 nucleotides align to TRBD1. The V gene end was trimmed by 6 bases and the J gene end by 4 bases; junction bases not matched to a gene: 6. Germline CDR1 reads SGHDT; CDR2 reads YYEEEE. CDR3 length: 13 residues. The CDR3, as DNA: TGTGCCAGCATCGTAGGGGGCATCTATGGCTACACCTTC. This sequence encodes CASIVGGIYGYTF.

This CDR3 reads CASSEAYSDSQEPLHF. The CDR3 DNA follows: TGTGCCAGCAGTGAAGCCTATAGTGACAGCCAAGAACCCCTCCACTTT. The gene calls are TRBV2 and TRBJ1-6, with D possibly TRBD1 on 5 matching bases. CDR1 and CDR2 (germline): SNHLY, FYNNEI. The CDR3 spans 16 residues. V was pared by 0 bases and J by 12 bases, with 18 bases between.

This clone was observed once. The rearrangement uses TRBV28 and TRBJ2-6, with 8 bases identical to TRBD1. J was trimmed by 0 bases and V by 9 bases; bases with no gene match: 19. This CDR3 is built from 20 residues. The V gene's germline CDR1 is MDHEN and CDR2 SYDVKM. CDR3 region: CARVKKLGHRGISGANVLTF. CDR3 nucleotide sequence: TGTGCCAGAGTCAAGAAACTGGGCCACAGGGGGATCTCTGGGGCCAACGTCCTGACTTTC.

The chain joins TRBV19 to TRBJ1-1, with D possibly matching TRBD1 (6 bases). Trimming removed 3 bases at V and 3 bases at J, with 26 bases between. The CDR3 extends over 19 amino acids. Looked up from germline, CDR1 is LNHDA and CDR2 is SQIVND (reference sequence). DNA for the CDR3: TGTGCCAGTAGTATGAGACTGTACCGAAGGGGGATACGCCACACTGAAGCTTTCTTT. Encoded protein: CASSMRLYRRGIRHTEAFF. The full variable domain, its missing parts supplied by reference TRBV19 and TRBJ1-1, is DGGITQSPKYLFRKEGQNVTLSCEQNLNHDAMYWYRQDPGQGLRLIYYSQIVNDFQKGDIAEGYSVSREKKESFPLTVTSAQKNPTAFYLCASSMRLYRRGIRHTEAFFGQGTRLTVV.